The source of this TCR beta chain is a study of tissue T cells after allogeneic stem cell transplantation. The protocol was immunoSEQ multiplex PCR, while the TCRdb copy is restricted to in-frame clones and leaves out a portion. In the table there are some 7,000 clones, around 80% of which are singletons. The CDR3 covers 11 residues. Germline CDR1 is GTSNPN and CDR2 is SVGIG (reference sequence). Trimming shortened V by 2 bases and J by 5 bases, and 6 bases separated the two germline ends. Concerning this clone: Its antigen remains unknown.

All graft-versus-host disease patients had gastrointestinal involvement and received several lines of directed therapy. Points from the study as a whole: TCR repertoires tracked anatomic similarity, regardless of disease or transplant status. Tissue-detected TCR repertoire was only partly captured by blood and spleen T cells.

Source: skin, taken at autopsy. The receptor comes from a male patient over 55 with steroid-refractory graft-versus-host disease after an allogeneic stem cell transplant. The graft donor may have given rise to some T cells. The chain employs TRBV30 and TRBJ1-1; no clear D. The CDR3 protein is CAWSYGTEAFF. CDR3 bases: TGTGCCTGGAGTTACGGGACTGAAGCTTTCTTT.